The 31 T cell receptor beta chains in this list originate from one sample, sequenced in a study of human T cells and chemical hapten exposure. The time point here: patch test 2, 6 weeks after DPC sensitization. Sample treatment: therapeutic diphenylcyclopropenone sensitization with weekly scalp DPC. In TCRdb, the RACE reads were re-called with MiXCR into one record per CDR3 protein. The top ten clones hold more than 1.1% of a sample with more than 110,000 distinct CDR3 sequences, approximately 12% of them seen once. Source: whole blood, taken in connection with sensitization to the hapten diphenylcyclopropenone (DPC). Receptor source: a woman between 45 and 60 years old with alopecia areata. Some clones in this sample may be carry-over from other donors' samples.

The chain is built from TRBV19 and TRBJ2-7, with D tentatively TRBD1 (5 bases). V was cut by 0 bases and J by 12 bases, with 18 bases left in between. Germline V gives CDR1 LNHDA, CDR2 SQIVND (reference sequence). The CDR3 contains 14 residues. In nucleotides, the CDR3 is TGTGCCAGTAGTATAGATATGGGGCCCAATTCTATGTACTTC. Its protein product is CASSIDMGPNSMYF.

As for this clonotype: It is unclear where the CDR3 begins or ends on the DNA, so no DNA is shown, and the CDR3 is as TCRdb lists it. CDR3 sequence reads: CASRSGIRSIF. The chain has TRBV23-1 and TRBJ2-3; the table gives TRBD2 as D, unverified against the DNA. TRBV23-1 is noted as an ORF with a role that remains uncertain. Ends included, the CDR3 has 11 residues.

This clonotype has a count of ten or more. Here the CDR3 DNA reads TGTGCCAGCTCACTACTATTACAGGGGACTGAGCAGTTCTTC. Translation: CASSLLLQGTEQFF. The chain carries TRBV18 and TRBJ2-1, with 7 bases that match TRBD1. This CDR3 has 14 residues. CDR1 and CDR2 (germline): KGHSH, LQKENI. V was clipped by 4 bases and J by 9 bases; unmatched bases: 9.

V gene TRBV19 combines with J gene TRBJ2-3, with TRBD1 matching over 12 bases. The CDR3 covers 15 residues. V lost 5 bases to trimming and J lost 4 bases; unmatched junction nucleotides: 4. Germline CDR1 is LNHDA and CDR2 is SQIVND (reference sequence). DNA of the CDR3: TGTGCCAGTAGTCCCGGGACAGGGGGCCCAGATACGCAGTATTTT. It codes for CASSPGTGGPDTQYF. The full variable domain, rest sourced from reference TRBV19 and TRBJ2-3, is DGGITQSPKYLFRKEGQNVTLSCEQNLNHDAMYWYRQDPGQGLRLIYYSQIVNDFQKGDIAEGYSVSREKKESFPLTVTSAQKNPTAFYLCASSPGTGGPDTQYFGPGTRLTVL.

The chain links TRBV20-1 to TRBJ2-1, with 11 bases matching TRBD1. Looked up from germline, CDR1 is DFQATT and CDR2 is SNEGSKA (reference sequence). The CDR3 sequence is 13 residues long. Trimming took 6 bases from V and 4 from J; bases not matched to a gene: 2. In DNA form, the CDR3 reads TGCAGTGCCAGGGACAGGGGGTACAATGAGCAGTTCTTC. This translates into CSARDRGYNEQFF.

This clonotype was detected only a few times. This chain links TRBV18 with TRBJ1-1; D gene ambiguous. Germline values: CDR1 KGHSH, CDR2 LQKENI. The CDR3 length is 16 residues. V shed 2 bases and J shed 0 bases, with 13 bases lying between them. CDR3 in DNA: TGTGCCAGCTCACCAGGGTTAGGAGGCATGAACACTGAAGCTTTCTTT. This codes for CASSPGLGGMNTEAFF.

The V gene is TRBV21-1, the J gene TRBJ2-1. TRBV21-1 is assigned pseudogene status. This CDR3 has 15 residues. This CDR3 is CASTNPKGVGDEQFF. The CDR3 DNA sequence: TGTGCCAGCACCAACCCTAAAGGAGTCGGGGATGAGCAGTTCTTC.

This clonotype was seen more than once but under ten times. The J gene is TRBJ1-1, the V gene TRBV20-1; D not certain. Germline V gene lookup returns CDR1 DFQATT and CDR2 SNEGSKA (reference sequence). The CDR3 runs 12 residues. Trimming stripped 6 bases from V and 2 bases from J, with 10 bases between. The CDR3 region has the DNA TGCAGTGCCGAAAAATTAAACACTGAAGCTTTCTTT. Amino acid sequence: CSAEKLNTEAFF.

V usage is TRBV28 and J usage is TRBJ2-6; no clear D gene. The germline V and J ends were trimmed by 6 bases and 2 bases, with 11 bases remaining between them. Germline assignment: CDR1 MDHEN and CDR2 SYDVKM. This CDR3 spans 15 amino acids. This CDR3 is CASSPLGTGANVLTF. CDR3 nucleotide sequence: TGTGCCAGCAGCCCGTTGGGGACTGGGGCCAACGTCCTGACTTTC.

The CDR3 loop is CASSPREGVAYEQYF. The CDR3 DNA follows: TGTGCCAGCTCACCACGGGAGGGGGTTGCCTACGAGCAGTACTTC. V and J are TRBV18 and TRBJ2-7, with D possibly TRBD2 on 7 matching bases. This CDR3 contains 15 residues. The germline V gene encodes CDR1 KGHSH and CDR2 LQKENI. V gave up 1 base and J gave up 2 bases, with 12 bases separating them.

This clonotype has more than one count but fewer than ten. A read error may produce the germline difference seen at one junction end. CDR3: CASSLRDSPPTQYF. The CDR3 DNA reads as TGCGCCAGCAGCCTCCGGGACAGCCCCCCGACCCAGTACTTC. The chain carries TRBV11-2 and TRBJ2-5, with 7 bases identical to TRBD1. This CDR3 has 14 residues. Germline CDR1 reads SGHAT; CDR2 reads FQNNGV.

The gene calls are TRBV24-1 and TRBJ2-1, with TRBD2 matching over 7 bases. Germline V gene sequence: CDR1 KGHDR, CDR2 SFDVKD. With V trimmed by 4 bases and J by 7 bases, 6 bases remained unmatched. The CDR3 is 14 residues long. The CDR3 DNA sequence: TGTGCCACCAGTGAAGCGGGACGAGGGAATGAGCAGTTCTTC. Translation gives CATSEAGRGNEQFF.

The chain uses TRBV11-2 and TRBJ1-6; D gene unclear. CDR1 and CDR2 (germline): SGHAT, FQNNGV. There are 15 residues in the CDR3. Trimming cost V 2 bases and J 9 bases, with 14 bases left between them. CDR3 region: CASSLRREGSSPLHF. In DNA, the CDR3 is TGTGCCAGCAGCTTACGGCGGGAAGGGAGTTCACCCCTCCACTTT. The variable domain in full, completed from reference TRBV11-2 and TRBJ1-6, reads EAGVAQSPRYKIIEKRQSVAFWCNPISGHATLYWYQQILGQGPKLLIQFQNNGVVDDSQLPKDRFSAERLKGVDSTLKIQPAKLEDSAVYLCASSLRREGSSPLHFGNGTRLTVT.

This clonotype was picked up a small number of times. V gene TRBV19 combines with J gene TRBJ2-7, with D tentatively TRBD2 (6 bases). Germline values: CDR1 LNHDA, CDR2 SQIVND (reference sequence). V lost 8 bases to trimming and J lost 4 bases, with 9 bases between them. CDR3 length: 11 residues. CDR3 nucleotides: TGTGCCAGTGATAGCGGTTACGAGCAGTACTTC. Residues: CASDSGYEQYF.

This clonotype was detected many times. The chain uses TRBV30 and TRBJ2-6; 12 bases map to TRBD2. Germline CDR1 and CDR2: GTSNPN and SVGIG (reference sequence). The CDR3 contains 17 residues. CDR3 coding DNA: TGTGCAACTAAACCTCGGACTAGCGGGGCTGGGGCCAACGTCCTGACTTTC. Translated, it gives CATKPRTSGAGANVLTF.

The chain employs TRBV30 and TRBJ1-1; D might be TRBD1 (5 bases). The CDR3 length is 13 residues. Looked up from germline, CDR1 is GTSNPN and CDR2 is SVGIG (reference sequence). V was clipped by 4 bases and J by 4 bases, with 13 bases between them. CDR3 region: CAWNRAGGTEAFF. The CDR3 nucleotides are TGTGCCTGGAACCGGGCGGGGGGCACTGAAGCTTTCTTT.

This clonotype was observed at least ten times. The chain combines TRBV20-1 with TRBJ2-2, with D unresolved. This CDR3 spans 14 amino acids. CDR1 and CDR2 (germline): DFQATT, SNEGSKA (reference sequence). V was shortened by 6 bases and J by 0 bases, with 11 bases between the two germline ends. DNA for the CDR3: TGCAGTGCCAAGCCAGGATCGAACACCGGGGAGCTGTTTTTT. It encodes CSAKPGSNTGELFF.

This clonotype was seen more than once but under ten times. The rearrangement joins TRBV29-1 to TRBJ1-1; unclear D gene. Germline CDR1 and CDR2: SQVTM and ANQGSEA. Trimming cost V 4 bases and J 5 bases, with 11 bases left between them. The CDR3 totals 12 residues. CDR3 loop: CSVGRTRTEAFF. For the CDR3, the DNA is TGCAGCGTTGGCCGGACGAGGACTGAAGCTTTCTTT.

The chain carries TRBV6-2 or TRBV6-3 and TRBJ1-4, with D uncertain. Trimming cost V 3 bases and J 8 bases, with 7 bases left between them. Germline V lookup: CDR1 MNHEY, CDR2 SVGEGT. The CDR3 loop spans 12 amino acids. CDR3 nucleotides: TGTGCCAGCAGTTATGGCGGCGAAAAACTGTTTTTT. Protein sequence: CASSYGGEKLFF.

This clonotype has just a few counts. J is TRBJ2-3 and V is TRBV12-3 or TRBV12-4; the D call may be TRBD1 or TRBD2 (6 bases each). The V gene lost 6 bases and the J gene lost 3 bases, with 19 bases spanning the gap. The length of the CDR3 is 16 residues. In nucleotides, the CDR3 is TGTGCCAGCAGCCCCCAGGGGCAGGGGAGGACAGATACGCAGTATTTT. This gives the protein CASSPQGQGRTDTQYF.

The chain links TRBV12-3 or TRBV12-4 to TRBJ1-1; tentatively, D is TRBD1 (5 bases). Trimming left V 6 bases short and J 1 base short, with 12 bases between. This CDR3 has 14 amino acids. The chain's CDR3 is CASRIKGENTEAFF. CDR3 bases: TGTGCCAGCAGAATAAAAGGGGAGAACACTGAAGCTTTCTTT.

The sample holds many counts of this clonotype. V is TRBV14 and J is TRBJ2-7, with D perhaps TRBD1 (6 bases). Germline CDR1 is SGHDN and CDR2 is FVKESK. The CDR3 is 15 amino acids. Deletions cut 1 base from V and 4 bases from J, with 14 bases between. CDR3 protein: CASSQGPRGRYEQYF. The CDR3 nucleotides read TGTGCCAGCAGCCAAGGACCCAGGGGTCGGTACGAGCAGTACTTC.

The J gene is TRBJ2-7, the V gene TRBV12-5, with 7 bases fitting TRBD1. Germline values: CDR1 LGHNT, CDR2 FRNRAP. There are 14 residues in the CDR3. The V gene end was trimmed by 7 bases and the J gene end by 5 bases; junction bases not matched to a gene: 11. CDR3 residues: CASVLGTETDEQYF. The DNA of the CDR3 is TGTGCTAGTGTCTTAGGGACAGAAACCGACGAGCAGTACTTC.

A few counts support this clonotype. The chain links TRBV14 to TRBJ2-1, with no clear D. Germline V lookup: CDR1 SGHDN, CDR2 FVKESK. The CDR3 length is 15 residues. The ends were cut back, 0 bases at V and 6 bases at J, with 12 bases in the middle. CDR3 bases: TGTGCCAGCAGCCAAGATCAGGTAGCAAGCAATGAGCAGTTCTTC. This codes for CASSQDQVASNEQFF.

This clonotype showed up many times. This chain links TRBV7-2 with TRBJ2-2, with 7 bases identical to TRBD2. Germline assignment: CDR1 SGHTA and CDR2 FQGNSA. Trimming at V came to 5 bases and at J to 2 bases, leaving 5 bases not matched to a gene. This CDR3 spans 15 amino acids. CDR3 nucleotides: TGTGCCAGCAGCCGAGGCGGGAGAAACACCGGGGAGCTGTTTTTT. Its protein product is CASSRGGRNTGELFF.

The V and J genes are TRBV18 and TRBJ1-1; a weak D match, TRBD1 (5 bases). V was pared by 2 bases and J by 0 bases, with 7 bases between. The CDR3 loop spans 14 amino acids. CDR1 and CDR2 from the germline V gene are KGHSH and LQKENI. The CDR3 protein is CASSPGALNTEAFF. As DNA, the CDR3 is TGTGCCAGCTCACCAGGGGCCCTGAACACTGAAGCTTTCTTT.

The V call is TRBV28, the J call TRBJ1-5, with 7 bases aligning to TRBD1. The ends lost 6 bases at V and 0 bases at J; junction bases unmatched: 5. Germline loops: CDR1 MDHEN, CDR2 SYDVKM. The CDR3 loop spans 15 amino acids. CDR3 region: CASRLGGLSNQPQHF. The CDR3 DNA reads TGTGCCAGCAGGCTAGGGGGCCTTAGCAATCAGCCCCAGCATTTT.

Comment on this clonotype: It may be a read error: a sequence one base away is much more abundant. The chain joins TRBV6-2 or TRBV6-3 to TRBJ1-2; unclear D gene. CDR1 and CDR2 (germline): MNHEY, SVGEGT. This CDR3 is 12 amino acids long. CDR3 sequence: CVSSAVASGYTF. The DNA for the CDR3 is TGTGTCAGCAGTGCAGTTGCTTCTGGCTACACCTTC.

This clonotype was detected ten times or more. This chain uses TRBV11-1 with TRBJ2-7, with 8 bases aligning to TRBD1. Trimming removed 0 bases from V and 1 base from J; junction bases left unmatched: 5. CDR3 length: 16 residues. Germline V CDR1 and CDR2: SGHAT, FQDESV (reference sequence). CDR3 sequence: CASSLASGTGSYEQYF. CDR3 DNA: TGTGCCAGCAGCTTAGCGTCCGGGACAGGATCCTACGAGCAGTACTTC.

This clonotype has a handful of counts. The V gene is TRBV2, the J gene TRBJ2-3; TRBD2 is a possible D gene (5 bases). The germline V gene encodes CDR1 SNHLY and CDR2 FYNNEI. This CDR3 is built from 15 residues. The germline V and J ends were trimmed by 7 bases and 2 bases, with 16 bases remaining between them. CDR3 protein: CASMPRLAFTDTQYF. CDR3 DNA sequence: TGTGCCAGCATGCCTCGGCTAGCCTTCACAGATACGCAGTATTTT.

This clonotype was observed many times. This chain connects TRBV29-1 to TRBJ1-5; D unclear. This CDR3 is 13 amino acids long. The germline V and J ends were trimmed by 6 bases and 1 base, with 10 bases remaining between them. The V gene's germline CDR1 is SQVTM and CDR2 ANQGSEA. DNA of the CDR3: TGCAGCGTCCAGGCCGGGAGCAATCAGCCCCAGCATTTT. Its translation: CSVQAGSNQPQHF.